The source of this T cell receptor (beta chain) is a study of CD8 T cells in ankylosing spondylitis. Findings and limits, study-wide: Significant enrichment of disease-linked clones was reportedly seen in matched ankylosing spondylitis synovial fluid. A CD8+ phenotype characterized the disease-linked clones, which were relatively rare in peripheral blood.

MiXCR, run by TCRdb on the 5' RACE reads, gives a single entry per CDR3 protein. There are hundreds of thousands of distinct CDR3 sequences in the sample; 10% occur only once, and 21% lies in the top ten. A word on this clonotype: What it binds is unknown.

This CDR3 is built from 16 residues. The trim removed 2 bases at V and 4 bases at J, leaving 4 bases unmatched. Germline V gene lookup returns CDR1 MNHEY and CDR2 SVGAGI. The sequence was obtained from a male donor with ankylosing spondylitis or in good health (not recorded which). The V call is TRBV6-5, the J call TRBJ2-2; TRBD1 matches 10 bases. The sequenced material came from blood, either unsorted or a sorted T cell fraction (not recorded which). The CDR3 DNA sequence: TGTGCCAGCAGTTACAGACGGACAGGGGGCACCGGGGAGCTGTTTTTT. This translates into CASSYRRTGGTGELFF.